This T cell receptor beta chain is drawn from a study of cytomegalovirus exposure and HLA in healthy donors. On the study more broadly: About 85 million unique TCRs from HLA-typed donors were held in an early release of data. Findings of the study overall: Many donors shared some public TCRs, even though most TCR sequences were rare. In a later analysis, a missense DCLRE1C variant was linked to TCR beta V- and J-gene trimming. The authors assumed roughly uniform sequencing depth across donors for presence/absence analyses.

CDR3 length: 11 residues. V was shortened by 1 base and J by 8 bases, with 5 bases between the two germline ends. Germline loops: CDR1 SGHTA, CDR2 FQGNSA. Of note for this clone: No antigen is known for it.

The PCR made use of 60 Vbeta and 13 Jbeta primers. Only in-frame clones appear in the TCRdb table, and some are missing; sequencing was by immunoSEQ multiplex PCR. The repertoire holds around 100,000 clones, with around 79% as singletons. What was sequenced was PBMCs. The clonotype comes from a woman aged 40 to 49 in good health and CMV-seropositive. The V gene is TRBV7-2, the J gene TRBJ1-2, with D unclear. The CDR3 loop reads CASSLDFGYTF. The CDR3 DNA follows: TGTGCCAGCAGCTTAGACTTCGGCTACACCTTC.